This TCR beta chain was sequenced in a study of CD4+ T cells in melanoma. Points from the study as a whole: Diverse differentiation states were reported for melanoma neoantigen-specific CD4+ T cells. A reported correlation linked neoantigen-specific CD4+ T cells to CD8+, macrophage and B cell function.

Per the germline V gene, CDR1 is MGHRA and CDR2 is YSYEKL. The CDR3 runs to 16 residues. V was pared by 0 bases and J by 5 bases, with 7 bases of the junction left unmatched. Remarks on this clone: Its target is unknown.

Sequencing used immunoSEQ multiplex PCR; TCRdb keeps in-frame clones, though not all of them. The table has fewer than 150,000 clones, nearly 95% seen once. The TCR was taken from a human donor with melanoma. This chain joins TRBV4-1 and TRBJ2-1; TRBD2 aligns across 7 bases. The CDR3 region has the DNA TGCGCCAGCAGCCAAGATCCCACTAGCGAACACAATGAGCAGTTCTTC. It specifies CASSQDPTSEHNEQFF.